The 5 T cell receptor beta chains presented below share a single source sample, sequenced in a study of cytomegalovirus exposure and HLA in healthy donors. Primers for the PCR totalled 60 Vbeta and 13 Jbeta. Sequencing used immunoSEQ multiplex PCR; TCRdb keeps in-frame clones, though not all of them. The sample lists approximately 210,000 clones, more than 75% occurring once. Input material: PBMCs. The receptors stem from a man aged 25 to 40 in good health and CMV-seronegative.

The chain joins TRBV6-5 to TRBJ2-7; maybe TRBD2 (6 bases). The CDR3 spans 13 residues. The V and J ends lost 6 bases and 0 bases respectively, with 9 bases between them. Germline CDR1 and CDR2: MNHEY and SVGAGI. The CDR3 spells CASSWGVSYEQYF. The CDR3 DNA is TGTGCCAGCAGCTGGGGGGTCTCCTACGAGCAGTACTTC.

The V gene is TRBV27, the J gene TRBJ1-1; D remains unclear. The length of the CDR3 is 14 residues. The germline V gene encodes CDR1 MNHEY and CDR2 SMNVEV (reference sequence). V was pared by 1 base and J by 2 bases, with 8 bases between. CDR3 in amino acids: CASSLFAGNTEAFF. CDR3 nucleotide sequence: TGTGCCAGCAGTTTATTTGCGGGCAACACTGAAGCTTTCTTT.

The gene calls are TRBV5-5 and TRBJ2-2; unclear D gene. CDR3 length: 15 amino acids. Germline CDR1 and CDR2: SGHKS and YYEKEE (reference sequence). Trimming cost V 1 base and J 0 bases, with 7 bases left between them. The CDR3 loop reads CASSLLTTNTGELFF. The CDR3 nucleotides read TGTGCCAGCAGCTTGCTAACTACGAACACCGGGGAGCTGTTTTTT.

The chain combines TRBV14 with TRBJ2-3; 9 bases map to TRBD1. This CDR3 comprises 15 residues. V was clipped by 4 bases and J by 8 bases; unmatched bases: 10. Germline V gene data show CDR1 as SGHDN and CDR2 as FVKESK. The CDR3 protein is CASSPTGGIGGTQYF. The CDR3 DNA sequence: TGTGCCAGCAGCCCGACAGGGGGGATCGGCGGTACGCAGTATTTT. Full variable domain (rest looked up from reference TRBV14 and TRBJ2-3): EAGVTQFPSHSVIEKGQTVTLRCDPISGHDNLYWYRRVMGKEIKFLLHFVKESKQDESGMPNNRFLAERTGGTYSTLKVQPAELEDSGVYFCASSPTGGIGGTQYFGPGTRLTVL.

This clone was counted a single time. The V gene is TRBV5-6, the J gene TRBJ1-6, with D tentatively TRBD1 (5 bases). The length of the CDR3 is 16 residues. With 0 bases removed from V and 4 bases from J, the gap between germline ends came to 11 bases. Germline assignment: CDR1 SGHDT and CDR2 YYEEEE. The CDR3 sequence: CASSLGQRFYNSPLHF. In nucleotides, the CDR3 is TGTGCCAGCAGCTTGGGACAGAGATTTTATAATTCACCCCTCCACTTT.